This TCR beta chain originates from a study of CD8+ T cells in alopecia areata. This CDR3 has 14 residues. Unmatched junction bases numbered 9, after V lost 4 bases and J lost 8 bases. Germline CDR1 SGDLS, CDR2 YYNGEE. The sample's treatment: oral pan-JAK inhibitor, 5-10 mg twice daily. TCR sequencing used cDNA made by reverse transcription of extracted RNA. TCRdb's copy holds only in-frame clones and misses some; the assay was immunoSEQ multiplex PCR. Of about 76,000 clones in the sample, around 65% were seen once. The receptor was derived from a human donor with alopecia areata. The material was CD8+ T cells sorted from blood, obtained at week 24, from a patient treated with tofacitinib. This chain connects TRBV9 to TRBJ2-1, with 7 bases fitting TRBD1. CDR3 DNA: TGTGCCAGCAGCCCCCAGAACAGGGGCGATGAGCAGTTCTTC. Translated: CASSPQNRGDEQFF.